A selection of T cell receptor beta chains follows, all from one sample in a study of T cell repertoires in cytomegalovirus infection. In TCRdb, the reads were re-called with MiXCR into one record per CDR3 protein. The sample shows almost 550,000 distinct CDR3 sequences, 16% of them seen only once. Sequenced input: CD8+ T cells from PBMCs. These receptors came from a human donor in good health (CMV status not recorded). Some clones in this sample may be carry-over from other donors' samples. Both conserved end residues are part of each CDR3. The order of the fields is CDR3 DNA, CDR3 protein, D gene, clone size, J gene, V gene. The D gene is left open where the match is weak. Clone size is shown for a subset of rows, as once, few, many or a class of expanded clone.

cdr3_nt: TGTGCCAGTAGTATAGACTGGCGGAACTACGAGCAGTACTTC
cdr3_aa: CASSIDWRNYEQYF
d_call: NA
clone_size: NA
j_call: TRBJ2-7
v_call: TRBV19

cdr3_nt: TGTGCCAGCAGCTCCCCGGGACTAGCGGGAGCGACCGGGGGGGAGCAGTACTTC
cdr3_aa: CASSSPGLAGATGGEQYF
d_call: TRBD2
clone_size: many
j_call: TRBJ2-7
v_call: TRBV7-2

cdr3_nt: TGTGCCATCAGTGATGGGCAGGGGGATCAGCCCCAGCATTTT
cdr3_aa: CAISDGQGDQPQHF
d_call: TRBD1
clone_size: many
j_call: TRBJ1-5
v_call: TRBV10-3

cdr3_nt: TGTGCCAGCAGCCAAGACCCCAGTAGCGGGGAGCTGTTTTTT
cdr3_aa: CASSQDPSSGELFF
d_call: NA
clone_size: many
j_call: TRBJ2-2
v_call: TRBV14

cdr3_nt: TGTGCCAGCAGCTTAGTAGACGGGGAGCTGTTTTTT
cdr3_aa: CASSLVDGELFF
d_call: NA
clone_size: many
j_call: TRBJ2-2
v_call: TRBV7-8

cdr3_nt: TGTGCCAGTACAGGGCGCCAAGAGACCCAGTACTTC
cdr3_aa: CASTGRQETQYF
d_call: NA
clone_size: few
j_call: TRBJ2-5
v_call: TRBV6-5

cdr3_nt: TGTGCCAGCAGCCAAAATGTGCAGGGGGCTCTGAACACTGAAGCTTTCTTT
cdr3_aa: CASSQNVQGALNTEAFF
d_call: TRBD1
clone_size: few
j_call: TRBJ1-1
v_call: TRBV4-1

cdr3_nt: TGTGCCAGCAGTTTGGCCCTGGGCGGGGGGGTCAATGAGCAGTTCTTC
cdr3_aa: CASSLALGGGVNEQFF
d_call: TRBD2
clone_size: many
j_call: TRBJ2-1
v_call: TRBV12-3/TRBV12-4

cdr3_nt: TGTGCCAGCAGCCCAGGACTAGCGGGAGATGAGGAGCAGTTCTTC
cdr3_aa: CASSPGLAGDEEQFF
d_call: TRBD2
clone_size: many
j_call: TRBJ2-1
v_call: TRBV7-2

cdr3_nt: TGTGCCAGCAGCCTTAAGGGGGATGAAGCTTTCTTT
cdr3_aa: CASSLKGDEAFF
d_call: NA
clone_size: many
j_call: TRBJ1-1
v_call: TRBV7-6

cdr3_nt: TGCAGTGCTCCCCGTGAGGGAGGCAGGGAGCTGTTTTTT
cdr3_aa: CSAPREGGRELFF
d_call: NA
clone_size: few
j_call: TRBJ2-2
v_call: TRBV20-1

cdr3_nt: TGTGCCAGCAGCCGACGTCCTTCCGCTAGCGGGAGTCGAAATGAGCAGTTCTTC
cdr3_aa: CASSRRPSASGSRNEQFF
d_call: TRBD2
clone_size: many
j_call: TRBJ2-1
v_call: TRBV11-2

cdr3_nt: TGTGCCAGCAGCCAGGGACTAAACTCCTACGAGCAGTACTTC
cdr3_aa: CASSQGLNSYEQYF
d_call: TRBD2
clone_size: few
j_call: TRBJ2-7
v_call: TRBV4-2

cdr3_nt: TGTGCCACCTTTGACAGGGACCTTCACAATGAGCAGTTCTTC
cdr3_aa: CATFDRDLHNEQFF
d_call: TRBD1
clone_size: NA
j_call: TRBJ2-1
v_call: TRBV24-1

cdr3_nt: TGCAGCGTTGAAGAAAGTTCCCGGGGCTACGAGCAGTACTTC
cdr3_aa: CSVEESSRGYEQYF
d_call: NA
clone_size: many
j_call: TRBJ2-7
v_call: TRBV29-1

cdr3_nt: TGCAGTACCGTAGCGGGGAATGAGCAGTTCTTC
cdr3_aa: CSTVAGNEQFF
d_call: TRBD2
clone_size: few
j_call: TRBJ2-1
v_call: TRBV20-1

cdr3_nt: TGTGCCAGCAGCAGACTAGCGTTTGGCACAGATACGCAGTATTTT
cdr3_aa: CASSRLAFGTDTQYF
d_call: TRBD2
clone_size: many
j_call: TRBJ2-3
v_call: TRBV7-8

cdr3_nt: TGCGCCAGCAGCCAAGAGGTCGCAGGGGGAGGCAATCAGCCCCAGCATTTT
cdr3_aa: CASSQEVAGGGNQPQHF
d_call: TRBD1
clone_size: few
j_call: TRBJ1-5
v_call: TRBV4-1

cdr3_nt: TGTGCCAGCAGCGACACAGGGGGAACTGAAGCTTTCTTT
cdr3_aa: CASSDTGGTEAFF
d_call: TRBD1
clone_size: many
j_call: TRBJ1-1
v_call: TRBV7-3

cdr3_nt: TGTGCCAGCAGCTTGAACGGGGGGCTCTCCCTTAATGAAAAACTGTTTTTT
cdr3_aa: CASSLNGGLSLNEKLFF
d_call: NA
clone_size: few
j_call: TRBJ1-4
v_call: TRBV5-6

cdr3_nt: TGTGCCAGCAGTTACGCAGGGGGGGGATATTACGAGCAGTACTTC
cdr3_aa: CASSYAGGGYYEQYF
d_call: NA
clone_size: many
j_call: TRBJ2-7
v_call: TRBV6-5

cdr3_nt: TGTGCCACCAGCAGCGACAGGGGGGGAAACACCGGGGAGCTGTTTTTT
cdr3_aa: CATSSDRGGNTGELFF
d_call: TRBD1
clone_size: few
j_call: TRBJ2-2
v_call: TRBV15

cdr3_nt: TGTGCCAGCAGCTCTGATTGGACTAGCGACTACGAGCAGTACTTC
cdr3_aa: CASSSDWTSDYEQYF
d_call: TRBD2
clone_size: many
j_call: TRBJ2-7
v_call: TRBV5-6

cdr3_nt: TGTGCCAGCTGCGGACTAGAGGAGACCCAGTACTTC
cdr3_aa: CASCGLEETQYF
d_call: TRBD2
clone_size: many
j_call: TRBJ2-5
v_call: TRBV2

cdr3_nt: TGTGCCAGCAGTTTAAATCCAGGGAGCACTGAAGCTTTCTTT
cdr3_aa: CASSLNPGSTEAFF
d_call: NA
clone_size: NA
j_call: TRBJ1-1
v_call: TRBV27

cdr3_nt: TGTGCCAACTTACAGGGGGGAGGCTATGGCTACACCTTC
cdr3_aa: CANLQGGGYGYTF
d_call: TRBD1
clone_size: NA
j_call: TRBJ1-2
v_call: TRBV2

cdr3_nt: TGTGCCAGCAGGCCCGGGACTAGCGTTGCTGAGCAGTTCTTC
cdr3_aa: CASRPGTSVAEQFF
d_call: TRBD2
clone_size: many
j_call: TRBJ2-1
v_call: TRBV6-1

cdr3_nt: TGTGCCAGCAGCTTCGAGGAGGGGTTATACAATGAGCAGTTCTTC
cdr3_aa: CASSFEEGLYNEQFF
d_call: NA
clone_size: few
j_call: TRBJ2-1
v_call: TRBV4-2

cdr3_nt: TGTGCCAGCAGCTCGTGGACTAGCGGGGGGTCTACCTACAATGAGCAGTTCTTC
cdr3_aa: CASSSWTSGGSTYNEQFF
d_call: TRBD2
clone_size: many
j_call: TRBJ2-1
v_call: TRBV11-2

cdr3_nt: TGTGCCAGCAACCCGGGACTAGCGGGAAACACCGGGGAGCTGTTTTTT
cdr3_aa: CASNPGLAGNTGELFF
d_call: TRBD2
clone_size: few
j_call: TRBJ2-2
v_call: TRBV19

cdr3_nt: TGTGCCAGCACCTCCGATGGGCGGGTAACCTACAATGAGCAGTTCTTC
cdr3_aa: CASTSDGRVTYNEQFF
d_call: NA
clone_size: many
j_call: TRBJ2-1
v_call: TRBV7-8

cdr3_nt: TGTGCCAGCAGCTCGGCCCTAACAGGGGAAGGACCCTACAATGAGCAGTTCTTC
cdr3_aa: CASSSALTGEGPYNEQFF
d_call: TRBD1
clone_size: few
j_call: TRBJ2-1
v_call: TRBV5-6

cdr3_nt: TGTGCCAGCAGCTTAGATCAAAGGGTAAATGAGCAGTTCTTC
cdr3_aa: CASSLDQRVNEQFF
d_call: NA
clone_size: NA
j_call: TRBJ2-1
v_call: TRBV11-2